This T cell receptor (beta chain) emerged from a study of control samples from healthy donors and cancer patients. Trimming took 2 bases from V and 4 from J; bases not matched to a gene: 6. Germline V CDR1 and CDR2: SGHRS, YFSETQ. The CDR3 consists of 16 residues. Produced via immunoSEQ multiplex PCR; TCRdb's table is partial and in-frame only. The table records approximately 150,000 clones, under 95% of them present only once. This chain uses TRBV5-1 with TRBJ2-2; TRBD2 aligns across 9 bases. The receptor was isolated from a man younger than 35 in good health. The source material was blood. In DNA form, the CDR3 reads TGCGCCAGCAGCTTACGGACTAGCGCGCTCACCGGGGAGCTGTTTTTT. Translating it yields CASSLRTSALTGELFF. Looking up the rest from reference TRBV5-1 and TRBJ2-2 gives the full variable domain: KAGVTQTPRYLIKTRGQQVTLSCSPISGHRSVSWYQQTPGQGLQFLFEYFSETQRNKGNFPGRFSGRQFSNSRSEMNVSTLELGDSALYLCASSLRTSALTGELFFGEGSRLTVL.